Sequencing of this T cell receptor beta chain was carried out in a study of cytomegalovirus exposure and HLA in healthy donors. The CDR3 has 12 amino acids. The V end was cut by 2 bases, the J end by 6 bases, with 7 bases between. Germline CDR1 is SGHDT and CDR2 is YYEEEE. Whole-study results and caveats: Sequences of the TCR beta chain were said to predict the HLA-A and HLA-B alleles of most subjects accurately. Within the data, a cluster of highly shared sequence variants was likely a sequencing artifact. One variant, a missense change in DCLRE1C, was linked in a later analysis to TCR beta V- and J-gene trimming.

As concerns this clone: Its antigen is not identified.

Amplification used 60 Vbeta primers and 13 Jbeta primers. Assay used: immunoSEQ multiplex PCR; TCRdb lists only in-frame clones, some missing. The sample yields some 78,000 clones, 80% seen once. Sequencing was carried out using PBMCs. The clonotype originates from a man over 45 in good health and CMV-seropositive. This sequence joins TRBV5-6 and TRBJ2-3, with D unclear. The CDR3 DNA reads as TGTGCCAGCAGCTTCGGTGCGGATACGCAGTATTTT. Translated, it gives CASSFGADTQYF.